This T cell receptor (beta chain) originates from a study of memory CD4+ T cells and cytomegalovirus serostatus. Germline CDR1 reads MNHNS; CDR2 reads SASEGT. CDR3 size: 14 residues. With 2 bases clipped from V and 4 bases from J, the junction kept 1 base outside the gene matches. Measured with immunoSEQ multiplex PCR; TCRdb has only the in-frame clones, and not every one. Here the sample spans around 50,000 clones, roughly 80% being singletons. The sort gate was single viable CD3+CD4+CD8-CD45RO+ cells for memory CD4+ T cells. The TCR originated in an adult in good health and CMV-seropositive. The material sequenced was memory CD4+ T cells from blood. V usage is TRBV6-1 and J usage is TRBJ1-5; the match to TRBD1 covers 8 bases. The CDR3 nucleotides are TGTGCCAGCAGTGAACGACAGGGGAATCAGCCCCAGCATTTT. Its translation is CASSERQGNQPQHF.